These 7 T cell receptor beta chains share one sample of origin, sequenced in a study of T-cell memory formation after mild COVID-19. TCRdb used MiXCR to reprocess the 5' RACE reads, holding one entry per CDR3 protein. This table has 140,000 to 150,000 distinct CDR3 sequences, under 25% appearing once. Source material: PBMCs or a T cell subset sorted from them (not recorded which). The receptors originated from an adult woman who had mild COVID-19 (a few samples of this study predate the infection). Cell type and time point are not known.

This clonotype was detected a few times. The rearrangement uses TRBV6-5 and TRBJ1-5; tentatively, D is TRBD1 (5 bases). This CDR3 region has 17 residues. Germline V gene data show CDR1 as MNHEY and CDR2 as SVGAGI. V was clipped by 0 bases and J by 6 bases, with 18 bases between them. In DNA form, the CDR3 reads TGTGCCAGCAGTTACTCCTCCTCCTCGGCGGGGGGTCAGCCCCAGCATTTT. Protein product: CASSYSSSSAGGQPQHF.

The CDR3 DNA sequence: TGTGCCAGCAGGAGGGACACCGTCACAGATACGCAGTATTTT. Translated: CASRRDTVTDTQYF. J is TRBJ2-3 and V is TRBV7-9; maybe TRBD1 (6 bases). The CDR3 length is 14 residues. Germline CDR1 SEHNR, CDR2 FQNEAQ (reference sequence). Trimming took off 6 bases at V and 2 bases at J, with 12 bases between the two ends.

This clonotype was recorded many times. This chain links TRBV5-1 with TRBJ1-2; TRBD1 matches at 7 bases. V shed 1 base, J shed 3 bases, and the junction held 3 bases outside the gene matches. The CDR3 sequence is 14 residues long. CDR1 SGHRS and CDR2 YFSETQ come from the germline V gene. CDR3 sequence reads: CASSLLTGDYGYTF. Written as DNA, the CDR3 is TGCGCCAGCAGCTTGTTAACAGGGGACTATGGCTACACCTTC.

The CDR3 sequence is CSARDSNTEAFF. Here the CDR3 DNA reads TGCAGTGCGAGGGACAGCAACACTGAAGCTTTCTTT. This chain links TRBV20-1 with TRBJ1-1; the match to TRBD1 covers 7 bases. Germline lookup yields CDR1 DFQATT and CDR2 SNEGSKA (reference sequence). V shed 6 bases, J shed 2 bases, and the junction held 3 bases outside the gene matches. The CDR3 sequence is 12 residues long.

This clonotype was counted only a few times. This chain uses TRBV20-1 with TRBJ1-2; 11 bases are shared with TRBD1. Per germline, CDR1 DFQATT and CDR2 SNEGSKA (reference sequence). J gave up 4 bases and V 5 bases, and 9 bases lay outside the gene matches. The CDR3 loop spans 15 amino acids. Here the CDR3 reads CSAGTGGALGYGYTF. DNA for the CDR3: TGCAGTGCTGGGACAGGGGGTGCCCTGGGCTATGGCTACACCTTC.

The chain couples TRBV12-3 or TRBV12-4 to TRBJ1-1; no clear D. The CDR3 has 17 amino acids. The V end was cut by 3 bases, the J end by 1 base, with 18 bases between. The CDR3 region has the DNA TGTGCCAGCAGTTTGAGGGCAGGAGCCCTAACGAACACTGAAGCTTTCTTT. Its translation: CASSLRAGALTNTEAFF.

V gene TRBV29-1 combines with J gene TRBJ2-7; the D gene is possibly TRBD1 (6 bases). V was clipped by 5 bases and J by 4 bases, with 9 bases between them. The germline V gene has CDR1 SQVTM and CDR2 ANQGSEA. The CDR3 consists of 11 residues. CDR3 in amino acids: CSVRTAYEQYF. The CDR3 DNA follows: TGCAGCGTTCGGACAGCTTACGAGCAGTACTTC.